This T cell receptor (beta chain) was observed in a study of blood T cells in healthy people across ages (dated by TCRdb to between 2014 and 2017). Describing the broader study: In model experiments, roughly one uniquely barcoded TCR beta cDNA molecule per two T cells was captured by template switching. Using deep sequencing normalized with unique cDNA molecular identifiers, the study measured how TCR beta repertoire diversity changes with age. The donors were divided into four age groups: young (average around 16 years), middle-aged (approximately 39), aged (approximately 62) and long-lived (nearly 85). To avoid experimental bias, donors of different ages were distributed randomly across sequencing lanes. For two donors (one aged 18 to 30 and one aged 80 or older), the study analyzed two additional independent replicas of 1 million unique cDNA reads from the same blood draw.

Via the germline V gene, CDR1 is LGHNA and CDR2 YNFKEQ. The CDR3 runs 13 residues from the cysteine to the phenylalanine. This entry keeps only the CDR3 DNA: 39 bases, framed from base 1. The library was prepared using 5' RACE. The sequencer listed for this sample is Illumina HiSeq 2500. A second about 7 to 11 cycle PCR used a sample-barcoded 5' primer and a J-beta primer mix. A template-switch 5' adaptor carrying 12 random nucleotides introduced a unique molecular identifier onto each TCR beta cDNA molecule. Each sample yielded at least 2.5 million CDR3-containing paired-end reads. First-strand cDNA was synthesized from all RNA with the Mint cDNA synthesis kit, primed by a TRBC-specific oligonucleotide. All cDNA was treated with uracil-DNA glycosylase and then went through a first 18-cycle PCR with the universal primers M1SS and BC2_uni_R. From the authors' description of their analysis: Each sample was normalized by randomly selecting 1 million high-quality reads, each carrying a distinct molecular identifier. Instead of being binned into consensus sequences, reads that shared molecular identifiers were thrown out. MiTCR, run with a Q25 quality threshold and the strictest error-elimination algorithm, handled CDR3 identification, clonotype clustering and error correction. A nonparametric unseen species model with Euler transformation was used to estimate a lower bound on total TCR beta diversity. In TCRdb, the public reads were trimmed at Q25 with fastp and aligned with MiXCR, with productive beta chains retained. Rows merge per CDR3 protein into single entries with the most common DNA and genes. TCRdb's processing, not the authors' own work, is the source of the V and J calls. The sample profile shows 600,000 to 800,000 distinct CDR3 sequences; 52% of them were found once. The ten largest clonotypes hold approximately 13% of the sample.

This clonotype occurred a few times. Its target antigen remains unknown. With a much larger clone just one base away, this may be a read error. Beyond this particular receptor, the publication reports: Conclusive comparison of naive and antigen-experienced compartments was prevented by the profiling of bulk unsorted PBMCs. Because the CMV infection status of the donors was unknown, age-related changes in expanded clonotypes may potentially have been confounded. Estimates of total diversity based on one million sequenced T cells were considered lower bounds and underestimates. The percentage of naive T cells measured by flow cytometry correlated strongly with observed TCR beta diversity. Compared with the aged group, more naive CD4+ T cells, fewer expanded clones and increased TCR diversity were shown by the long-lived group, suggesting age selection. Observed TCR beta diversity per million T cells fell roughly linearly with age, and a significant reduction was already apparent by age around 40.

Donors were approximately 42 systemically healthy Caucasian individuals from Russia aged 6 to 90 years. Approximately 9.3 milliliters of peripheral blood were drawn from each donor into EDTA-treated Vacutainer tubes. Ficoll-Paque density-gradient centrifugation was used to isolate PBMCs, with at least 7 million obtained per sample. Total RNA was extracted from PBMCs with Trizol reagent, with at least 6 micrograms obtained per sample. For every donor, an aliquot of PBMCs went through flow cytometry to measure the percentages of naive CD45RAhigh/CD27high T cells. This receptor chain uses TRBV4-2 and TRBJ2-7; the D gene is perhaps TRBD1, on 5 matching bases. The DNA end lines up better with TRBJ2-5; the J call may be wrong. This TCR was sampled from a woman older than 75 in good health. Specimen: blood. The CDR3 protein is CASSQEVDRTQYF. The base sequence is TGTGCCAGCAGCCAAGAAGTTGACAGGACCCAGTACTTC.